The T cell receptor beta chain described here comes from a study of T cell repertoires in cytomegalovirus infection. Study summary: It was the public TCR beta signatures that indicated both CMV infection and matching HLA type. Findings of the study overall: HLA-C-restricted TCR beta clonotypes specific for CMV led the ex vivo response. Carriage of CMV together with the relevant HLA was identifiable through cumulative public TCR beta family frequency.

TCRdb fed the reads into MiXCR, producing one record per CDR3 protein. The sample lists around 95,000 distinct CDR3 sequences, 25% to 30% seen once, with roughly 70% in the top ten. The CDR3 covers 14 residues. V shed 6 bases and J shed 4 bases, with 15 bases lying between them. Germline lookup yields CDR1 MNHEY and CDR2 SMNVEV (reference sequence). With respect to this clonotype: Antigen specificity is unknown.

This TCR was sampled from a human donor in good health (CMV status not recorded). Some clones in this sample may be carry-over from other donors' samples. Sequences were derived from CD8+ T cells from cultured PBMCs, sampled from culture after CMV antigen stimulation. The rearrangement links TRBV27 to TRBJ2-5; D is unclear. In nucleotides, the CDR3 is TGTGCCAGCAGCCCCTGGGCAACCGGAGAGACCCAGTACTTC. Translation gives CASSPWATGETQYF.